The 24 T cell receptor beta chains reported below all come from one sample, sequenced in a study of shared clonotypes between healthy human individuals. The data were produced by immunoSEQ multiplex PCR, yet TCRdb's version contains in-frame clones alone and is incomplete. The data contain about 1 million clones, approximately 76% of them singletons. Sequences were obtained from memory CD4+ T cells sorted from blood. Subset given: CD45RA-negative fraction. These receptors all come from a man aged 18 to 30 in good health.

The chain uses TRBV28 and TRBJ1-1; TRBD1 is a possible D gene (6 bases). The CDR3 is 15 amino acids. Germline V gene data show CDR1 as MDHEN and CDR2 as SYDVKM. Trimming took 6 bases from V and 0 from J, leaving 14 bases between them. The CDR3 is CASSIPRQVNTEAFF. CDR3 DNA: TGTGCCAGCAGCATCCCGAGACAGGTGAACACTGAAGCTTTCTTT. Filled out from reference TRBV28 and TRBJ1-1, the complete variable domain reads DVKVTQSSRYLVKRTGEKVFLECVQDMDHENMFWYRQDPGLGLRLIYFSYDVKMKEKGDIPEGYSVSREKKERFSLILESASTNQTSMYLCASSIPRQVNTEAFFGQGTRLTVV.

The rearrangement links TRBV18 to TRBJ1-3, with TRBD1 as a possible D gene (5 bases). With 6 bases removed from V and 4 bases from J, the gap between germline ends came to 7 bases. This CDR3 comprises 12 residues. CDR1 is KGHSH, CDR2 LQKENI, per germline. The CDR3 DNA follows: TGTGCCAGCTCCGACAGCGGAAACACCATATATTTT. It encodes CASSDSGNTIYF.

In its sample, this clone was seen a few times. The V and J genes are TRBV7-2 and TRBJ1-6; TRBD1 is a possible D gene (6 bases). Trimming took 4 bases from V and 7 from J, leaving 14 bases between them. This CDR3 is 15 amino acids long. Germline CDR1 SGHTA, CDR2 FQGNSA. The CDR3 protein is CASSSRGGWNSPLHF. The CDR3 coding sequence is TGTGCCAGCAGCTCCAGGGGCGGTTGGAATTCACCCCTCCACTTT.

The genes are TRBV7-9 and TRBJ2-2; possibly TRBD1 for D (5 bases). The CDR3 loop spans 17 amino acids. V was pared by 1 base and J by 0 bases, with 12 bases between. Germline CDR1 SEHNR, CDR2 FQNEAQ (reference sequence). CDR3 DNA sequence: TGTGCCAGCAGCTTAGTTTTGGGGCGACCGAACACCGGGGAGCTGTTTTTT. Translation: CASSLVLGRPNTGELFF.

The J gene is TRBJ1-2, the V gene TRBV5-1; 12 positions match TRBD1. Trimming at V came to 3 bases and at J to 7 bases, leaving 7 bases not matched to a gene. The CDR3 runs 15 residues. Germline V gene sequence: CDR1 SGHRS, CDR2 YFSETQ. The CDR3 sequence is CASSSGQGADSGYTF. CDR3 bases: TGCGCCAGCAGCTCGGGACAGGGGGCGGACTCTGGCTACACCTTC. Filled out from reference TRBV5-1 and TRBJ1-2, the complete variable domain reads KAGVTQTPRYLIKTRGQQVTLSCSPISGHRSVSWYQQTPGQGLQFLFEYFSETQRNKGNFPGRFSGRQFSNSRSEMNVSTLELGDSALYLCASSSGQGADSGYTFGSGTRLTVV.

DNA for the CDR3: TGCGCCAGCAGCAGGACAGACCCTCTGGAGACCCAGTACTTC. Amino acid sequence: CASSRTDPLETQYF. This chain uses TRBV5-1 with TRBJ2-5, with D possibly TRBD1 on 6 matching bases. Germline V gene sequence: CDR1 SGHRS, CDR2 YFSETQ. This CDR3 has 14 amino acids. Trimming shortened V by 4 bases and J by 5 bases, and 15 bases separated the two germline ends.

The chain combines TRBV11-2 with TRBJ2-7; D gene ambiguous. CDR1 and CDR2 from the germline V gene are SGHAT and FQNNGV. Trimming pared 0 bases from V and 2 bases from J, leaving 14 bases between. This CDR3 region has 16 residues. The CDR3 spells CASSLDRRQAAYEQYF. CDR3 DNA: TGTGCCAGCAGCTTAGATCGGCGGCAGGCTGCCTACGAGCAGTACTTC.

A few counts support this clone. This rearrangement joins TRBV15 to TRBJ2-5; perhaps D is TRBD1 or TRBD2 (5 bases each). Germline CDR1 and CDR2: LNHNV and YYDKDF (reference sequence). The V gene lost 1 base and the J gene lost 2 bases, with 11 bases spanning the gap. The CDR3 length is 15 residues. CDR3 in DNA: TGTGCCACCAGCAGAGCCGGGACCCATCAAGAGACCCAGTACTTC. Translation: CATSRAGTHQETQYF.

V and J are TRBV5-4 and TRBJ2-2, with D possibly being TRBD1 (6 bases). The CDR3 contains 15 residues. Trimming pared 4 bases from V and 3 bases from J, leaving 13 bases between. The V gene's germline CDR1 is SGHNT and CDR2 YYREEE (reference sequence). The chain's CDR3 is CASSAGQTHTGELFF. CDR3 nucleotides: TGTGCCAGCAGCGCCGGACAGACCCACACCGGGGAGCTGTTTTTT.

This clone occurred many times. The V and J genes are TRBV2 and TRBJ1-2; perhaps TRBD1 as D (5 bases). V was clipped by 3 bases and J by 8 bases, with 13 bases between them. The CDR3 consists of 13 residues. Germline V CDR1 and CDR2: SNHLY, FYNNEI. The CDR3 sequence is CASSEEGARGYTF. The CDR3 region has the DNA TGTGCCAGCAGTGAGGAAGGGGCTCGCGGCTACACCTTC. Full variable domain (outside the CDR3, taken from reference TRBV2 and TRBJ1-2): EPEVTQTPSHQVTQMGQEVILRCVPISNHLYFYWYRQILGQKVEFLVSFYNNEISEKSEIFDDQFSVERPDGSNFTLKIRSTKLEDSAMYFCASSEEGARGYTFGSGTRLTVV.

The rearrangement uses TRBV7-2 and TRBJ2-7; 13 bases match TRBD2. The V segment lost 5 bases and the J segment 3 bases; nucleotides outside the gene matches: 7. The CDR3 consists of 16 residues. CDR1 is SGHTA, CDR2 FQGNSA, per germline. In DNA form, the CDR3 reads TGTGCCAGCAGCCTACGACTAGCGGGAGGAGGCTACGAGCAGTACTTC. Translation: CASSLRLAGGGYEQYF.

About this clone itself: The same CDR3 also results from other DNA sequences found in this sample. The chain is built from TRBV9 and TRBJ1-5; D perhaps matches TRBD1 (6 bases). V lost 0 bases, J lost 8 bases, and 15 bases lay in between. The CDR3 contains 15 residues. CDR1 and CDR2 (germline): SGDLS, YYNGEE. The CDR3 loop reads CASSVGTGSSEPQHF. The CDR3 DNA follows: TGTGCCAGCAGCGTAGGAACAGGGTCGTCGGAGCCCCAGCATTTT.

In its sample, this clone was seen a few times. The same CDR3 also results from other DNA sequences found in this sample. V and J are TRBV5-1 and TRBJ2-7; a possible D gene is TRBD2 (6 bases). Germline V CDR1 and CDR2: SGHRS, YFSETQ. The CDR3 runs to 14 residues. V shed 4 bases and J shed 0 bases, with 11 bases lying between them. Here the CDR3 DNA reads TGCGCCAGCAGCCCGAGGGACTCCTCCTACGAGCAGTACTTC. Its protein product is CASSPRDSSYEQYF.

V and J are TRBV6-6 and TRBJ1-4; TRBD1 might be the D (5 bases). The CDR3 is made up of 12 amino acids. Germline-derived CDR1 and CDR2 are MNHNY and SVGAGI (reference sequence). The CDR3 loop reads CYSRGPEEKLFF. The DNA for the CDR3 is TGTTACTCTCGGGGACCGGAGGAAAAACTGTTTTTT.

The chain has TRBV15 and TRBJ1-4; D is uncertain. The V end was cut by 0 bases, the J end by 3 bases, with 8 bases between. The V gene's germline CDR1 is LNHNV and CDR2 YYDKDF (reference sequence). The CDR3 runs 15 residues. In DNA, the CDR3 is TGTGCCACCAGCAGAGATCAACTCCCTAATGAAAAACTGTTTTTT. Translated: CATSRDQLPNEKLFF.

The count of this clone is one. The CDR3 reads CASSPGQLYEQYF. The CDR3 coding sequence is TGTGCCAGCAGCCCCGGACAGCTCTACGAGCAGTACTTC. The chain links TRBV5-4 to TRBJ2-7, with D possibly matching TRBD1 (6 bases). CDR1 is SGHNT, CDR2 YYREEE, per germline (reference sequence). V lost 4 bases and J 3 bases, leaving 11 bases between the germline ends. The CDR3 totals 13 residues.

This chain connects TRBV5-6 to TRBJ1-6; D remains ambiguous. From germline, CDR1 is SGHDT and CDR2 YYEEEE. The V gene lost 2 bases and the J gene lost 7 bases, with 13 bases spanning the gap. The CDR3 runs to 15 residues. The CDR3 is CASSFVTVVNSPLHF. The DNA for the CDR3 is TGTGCCAGCAGCTTTGTGACCGTGGTGAATTCACCCCTCCACTTT.

The chain recombines TRBV6-5 with TRBJ2-7, with TRBD2 matching over 14 bases. Per the germline V gene, CDR1 is MNHEY and CDR2 is SVGAGI. This CDR3 comprises 14 residues. V was pared by 8 bases and J by 4 bases, with 4 bases of the junction left unmatched. The CDR3 region is CASRRTSGRYEQYF. The CDR3 DNA follows: TGTGCCAGCCGGCGGACTAGCGGGAGGTACGAGCAGTACTTC.

The V and J genes are TRBV6-5 and TRBJ2-2; D not certain. Looked up from germline, CDR1 is MNHEY and CDR2 is SVGAGI. This CDR3 has 13 residues. V lost 0 bases and J lost 4, with 3 bases in between. The CDR3 loop reads CASSYSGTGELFF. The CDR3 coding sequence is TGTGCCAGCAGTTACTCGGGCACCGGGGAGCTGTTTTTT.

The rearrangement links TRBV6-1 to TRBJ1-2; no firm D call. This CDR3 comprises 13 residues. Deletions cut 10 bases from V and 4 bases from J, with 16 bases between. The germline gives CDR1 MNHNS, CDR2 SASEGT. The chain's CDR3 is CATLVVLGYGYTF. The CDR3 DNA is TGTGCCACCCTGGTGGTTCTCGGCTATGGCTACACCTTC.

This clone has just a few counts. The chain employs TRBV19 and TRBJ2-7; 7 nucleotides align to TRBD1. The V gene end was trimmed by 4 bases and the J gene end by 1 base; junction bases not matched to a gene: 7. There are 15 residues in the CDR3. Germline V CDR1 and CDR2: LNHDA, SQIVND (reference sequence). CDR3 sequence: CASSRGTVPSYEQYF. For the CDR3, the DNA is TGTGCCAGTAGTAGGGGGACAGTGCCGTCCTACGAGCAGTACTTC.

The V and J genes are TRBV5-8 and TRBJ1-2, with TRBD1 matching over 8 bases. The CDR3 sequence is 14 residues long. V lost 6 bases and J lost 2; bases outside the gene matches: 6. Germline loops: CDR1 SGHTS, CDR2 YDEGEE. In DNA, the CDR3 is TGTGCCAGCACCTCACAGGGGGTCAACTATGGCTACACCTTC. It translates to CASTSQGVNYGYTF.

This clone turned up a few times. This chain links TRBV6-6 with TRBJ1-2; D remains ambiguous. There are 14 residues in the CDR3. Per the germline V gene, CDR1 is MNHNY and CDR2 is SVGAGI (reference sequence). V lost 6 bases, J lost 4 bases, and 15 bases lay in between. CDR3 sequence: CASSPEGRSYGYTF. The CDR3 DNA reads as TGTGCCAGCAGCCCGGAGGGTCGGAGCTATGGCTACACCTTC.

The chain combines TRBV11-2 with TRBJ1-5; the D gene is possibly TRBD1 (5 bases). CDR1 and CDR2 from the germline V gene are SGHAT and FQNNGV. V dropped 3 bases and J dropped 7 bases, with 13 bases sitting between them. CDR3 length: 14 residues. CDR3 sequence (DNA): TGTGCCAGCAGCTTTGGGGGGGTCGGACAGCCCCAGCATTTT. Encoded protein: CASSFGGVGQPQHF.